A single sample is the source of the 14 T cell receptor beta chains below, sequenced in a study of Graves' ophthalmopathy and Graves' hyperthyroidism. RNA transcripts were the template, and TCR beta CDR3 regions were amplified from them. After a first-round RT-PCR with HTBI primers, a second-round multiplex PCR was run. TCRdb fed the multiplex PCR reads into MiXCR, producing one record per CDR3 protein. Here the sample spans 600,000 to 950,000 distinct CDR3 sequences, around 40% being singletons. Material: peripheral blood. Source of these receptors: an adult man with Graves' ophthalmopathy.

This clonotype was counted a few times. This chain links TRBV9 with TRBJ1-1, with D tentatively TRBD1 (5 bases). The V end was cut by 3 bases, the J end by 6 bases, with 15 bases between. The CDR3 sequence is 14 residues long. The germline gives CDR1 SGDLS, CDR2 YYNGEE. CDR3 coding DNA: TGTGCCAGCAGCGCCCGACAGACTGGCGCTGAAGCTTTCTTT. Translated: CASSARQTGAEAFF.

Here the CDR3 reads CSARDRGGDQPQHF. DNA for the CDR3: TGCAGTGCTAGAGATCGGGGGGGAGATCAGCCCCAGCATTTT. The chain combines TRBV20-1 with TRBJ1-5, with a tentative D call TRBD1 (5 bases). Germline values: CDR1 DFQATT, CDR2 SNEGSKA (reference sequence). This CDR3 contains 14 residues. Trimming took 0 bases from V and 5 from J, leaving 11 bases between them.

The chain uses TRBV2 and TRBJ2-7, with a weak D call TRBD1 (5 bases). V was clipped by 11 bases and J by 3 bases, with 8 bases between them. In germline, CDR1 is SNHLY, CDR2 FYNNEI. This CDR3 contains 10 residues. Here the CDR3 reads CAGAVYEQYF. In DNA form, the CDR3 reads TGTGCCGGGGCCGTCTACGAGCAGTACTTC.

This sequence joins TRBV20-1 and TRBJ2-3, with TRBD2 identical over 8 bases. CDR1 is DFQATT and CDR2 is SNEGSKA in the germline V gene (reference sequence). The CDR3 is 14 residues long. The V segment lost 2 bases and the J segment 6 bases; nucleotides outside the gene matches: 7. This CDR3 is CSARSTSGGDTQYF. The DNA of the CDR3 is TGCAGTGCTAGAAGTACTAGCGGAGGGGATACGCAGTATTTT.

Concerning this clonotype itself: With a much larger clone just one base away, this may be a read error. The rearrangement links TRBV10-3 to TRBJ2-7, with TRBD1 matching 7 bases. Trimming at V came to 10 bases and at J to 5 bases, leaving 8 bases not matched to a gene. CDR3 length: 12 residues. CDR1 is ENHRY, CDR2 SYGVKD, per germline. This chain's CDR3 is CATRTGSHEQYF. In nucleotides, the CDR3 is TGTGCCACCCGGACAGGATCCCACGAGCAGTACTTC.

This clonotype has at least ten counts. This CDR3 is CASSYNSPLHF. The CDR3 DNA reads TGTGCCAGCAGTTATAATTCACCCCTCCACTTT. V and J are TRBV28 and TRBJ1-6; D remains ambiguous. Trimming shortened V by 4 bases and J by 5 bases, and 0 bases separated the two germline ends. The CDR3 loop spans 11 amino acids. Germline V gene sequence: CDR1 MDHEN, CDR2 SYDVKM.

Details on this clonotype: One end of the junction fails to match germline, which may point to a read error. The chain has TRBV7-9 and TRBJ2-2; D unresolved. Germline assignment: CDR1 SEHNR and CDR2 FQNEAQ (reference sequence). The CDR3 is made up of 18 amino acids. CDR3 residues: CASSLFGSYRSNTGELFF. The CDR3 nucleotides read TGTGCTAGCAGCTTATTTGGGTCGTACAGATCGAACACCGGGGAGCTGTTTTTT.

This clonotype has just a few counts. The CDR3 is CASSQDRGLSYEQYF. The DNA of the CDR3 is TGCGCCAGCAGCCAAGATCGGGGGTTATCCTACGAGCAGTACTTC. The V and J genes are TRBV4-3 and TRBJ2-7; TRBD2 is a possible D gene (6 bases). CDR1 LGHNA and CDR2 YSLEER come from the germline V gene. The CDR3 totals 15 residues. Trimming left V 0 bases short and J 1 base short, with 10 bases between.

This clonotype was recorded at least ten times. This chain links TRBV7-8 with TRBJ2-5; 7 bases agree with TRBD2. This CDR3 spans 14 amino acids. Germline values: CDR1 SGHVS, CDR2 FQNEAQ. The ends lost 5 bases at V and 2 bases at J; junction bases unmatched: 5. The CDR3 DNA reads TGTGCCAGCAGCAATTTAGCGGGTCAAGAGACCCAGTACTTC. Its protein product is CASSNLAGQETQYF.

This clonotype has a count of ten or more. The rearrangement joins TRBV2 to TRBJ2-1; no clear D. Trimming shortened V by 6 bases and J by 3 bases, and 6 bases separated the two germline ends. The CDR3 extends over 12 amino acids. CDR1 is SNHLY and CDR2 is FYNNEI in the germline V gene. Here the CDR3 DNA reads TGTGCCAGCAGGGTAGACTACAATGAGCAGTTCTTC. Its translation is CASRVDYNEQFF.

A word on this clonotype: At one end the junction does not follow the germline gene, possibly because of a read error. V gene TRBV15 combines with J gene TRBJ1-2; 8 nucleotides agree with TRBD1. The CDR3 contains 14 residues. CDR1 is LNHNV, CDR2 YYDKDF, per germline (reference sequence). The CDR3 spells CAASSSEQGDGYTF. CDR3 DNA: TGTGCCGCCAGCAGTTCCGAACAGGGGGATGGCTACACCTTC.

This rearrangement joins TRBV7-2 to TRBJ2-6; D is ambiguous. The CDR3 sequence is 9 residues long. The V and J ends lost 1 base and 18 bases respectively, with 4 bases between them. Germline lookup yields CDR1 SGHTA and CDR2 FQGNSA. The CDR3 here is CASSLVQTF. CDR3 in DNA: TGTGCCAGCAGCTTAGTACAGACTTTC.

This clonotype has only a few counts. V usage is TRBV19 and J usage is TRBJ2-7; the D gene is possibly TRBD2 (6 bases). Germline CDR1 is LNHDA and CDR2 is SQIVND (reference sequence). This CDR3 spans 17 amino acids. The V gene lost 4 bases and the J gene lost 1 base, with 20 bases spanning the gap. CDR3 loop: CASSKIPRVAVSYEQYF. The DNA of the CDR3 is TGTGCCAGTAGTAAAATACCTCGGGTAGCGGTATCCTACGAGCAGTACTTC. The full variable domain, completed using reference TRBV19 and TRBJ2-7, is DGGITQSPKYLFRKEGQNVTLSCEQNLNHDAMYWYRQDPGQGLRLIYYSQIVNDFQKGDIAEGYSVSREKKESFPLTVTSAQKNPTAFYLCASSKIPRVAVSYEQYFGPGTRLTVT.

This clonotype was seen a few times. V gene TRBV7-9 combines with J gene TRBJ1-1; TRBD1 might be the D (5 bases). The V gene lost 4 bases and the J gene lost 5 bases, with 17 bases spanning the gap. The germline gives CDR1 SEHNR, CDR2 FQNEAQ (reference sequence). The CDR3 covers 15 residues. This chain's CDR3 is CASSSRRGGVTEAFF. CDR3 DNA sequence: TGTGCCAGCAGCTCACGAAGGGGTGGAGTGACTGAAGCTTTCTTT.